This T cell receptor (beta chain) was identified in a study of technical replicates of blood from a handful of donors (dated by TCRdb to the late 2010s). The method behind the library was the immunoSEQ multiplex PCR assay. TCRdb took this table from immuneACCESS and kept in-frame rearrangements with V and J called. Such tables lack part of the clones; where checked against another copy, unresolved V genes explain under half of the gap, and the rest is unexplained. Within this sample are approximately 97,000 clones, with about 96% of them counted one time only. Jointly, the top ten make up more than 0.3% of the sample. For this clone: Its specific antigen is unknown. Qualities for individual bases were not recorded, and no much larger clone is one base off.

From the germline V gene (reference sequence), CDR1 is LNHDA and CDR2 is SQIVND. V is trimmed back by 3 bases and J by 4 bases, and the junction contains 5 bases that no gene match accounts for. The CDR3 runs 14 amino acids, cysteine and phenylalanine included. Only the CDR3 portion is preserved as DNA: 42 bases, with reading frame beginning at the first base. This TCR was recovered from a human donor in good health. Sample: T cells isolated from PBMCs. Recombination linked TRBV19 to TRBJ1-1, with 7 middle bases fitting TRBD1. Here is the DNA: TGTGCCAGTAGTATCCAGGGGGACGGCACTGAAGCTTTCTTT. This yields the protein CASSIQGDGTEAFF.